What follows are 25 T cell receptor beta chains derived from one specimen sequenced in a study of cytomegalovirus exposure and HLA in healthy donors. PCR was performed using 60 Vbeta and 13 Jbeta primers. Profiled with immunoSEQ multiplex PCR; TCRdb holds only in-frame clones, not every one. This table holds approximately 180,000 clones, 70% to 85% found once. The sequencing sample was made of PBMCs. Source of these receptors: a human donor in good health.

The chain recombines TRBV4-1 with TRBJ2-7, with TRBD1 matching over 11 bases. The J segment lost 3 bases and the V segment lost 4 bases, leaving 8 bases of the junction unmatched. CDR3 size: 16 residues. Germline assignment: CDR1 MGHRA and CDR2 YSYEKL. This CDR3 is CASSRPLGTGGYEQYF. CDR3 DNA sequence: TGCGCCAGCAGCCGACCTCTCGGGACAGGGGGCTACGAGCAGTACTTC.

The chain carries TRBV29-1 and TRBJ1-3; D unresolved. Trimming took off 3 bases at V and 1 base at J, with 7 bases between the two ends. The CDR3 is 13 amino acids. Germline lookup yields CDR1 SQVTM and CDR2 ANQGSEA. CDR3 protein: CSVERLSGNTIYF. CDR3 sequence (DNA): TGCAGCGTTGAGAGGTTATCTGGAAACACCATATATTTT. Together with reference TRBV29-1 and TRBJ1-3, the CDR3 gives the full variable domain: SAVISQKPSRDICQRGTSLTIQCQVDSQVTMMFWYRQQPGQSLTLIATANQGSEATYESGFVIDKFPISRPNLTFSTLTVSNMSPEDSSIYLCSVERLSGNTIYFGEGSWLTVV.

This clone was seen a handful of times. The rearrangement uses TRBV10-3 and TRBJ2-1; perhaps TRBD1 as D (6 bases). The CDR3 runs 15 residues. Deletions cut 0 bases from V and 7 bases from J, with 13 bases between. CDR1 and CDR2 from the germline V gene are ENHRY and SYGVKD. For the CDR3, the DNA is TGTGCCATCAGTGAGTCGAAAGGTACAGGGAATGAGCAGTTCTTC. Translated, it gives CAISESKGTGNEQFF.

The chain carries TRBV5-6 and TRBJ2-7; 10 bases match TRBD2. Trimming at V came to 5 bases and at J to 3 bases, leaving 8 bases not matched to a gene. Germline loops: CDR1 SGHDT, CDR2 YYEEEE. The CDR3 consists of 15 residues. The CDR3 region is CASRSTGTSVYEQYF. In DNA, the CDR3 is TGTGCCAGCAGATCCACCGGGACTAGCGTCTACGAGCAGTACTTC.

V usage is TRBV9 and J usage is TRBJ2-5, with 15 bases lining up with TRBD2. CDR1 SGDLS and CDR2 YYNGEE come from the germline V gene. The CDR3 consists of 16 residues. The ends lost 3 bases at V and 1 base at J; junction bases unmatched: 1. The CDR3 nucleotides are TGTGCCAGCAGCGAGGGACTAGCGGGGGGCCAAGAGACCCAGTACTTC. Translated, it gives CASSEGLAGGQETQYF.

The sample holds one count of this clone. The chain joins TRBV6-4 to TRBJ2-5, with 7 bases identical to TRBD1. The CDR3 sequence is 13 residues long. J gave up 4 bases and V 6 bases, and 5 bases lay outside the gene matches. Germline CDR1 is MRHNA and CDR2 is SNTAGT. In DNA, the CDR3 is TGTGCCAGCAGCGGACAGGTCGGAGAGACCCAGTACTTC. Translation gives CASSGQVGETQYF.

This chain links TRBV11-3 with TRBJ2-5; D may be TRBD1 (6 bases). CDR3 length: 14 amino acids. Germline V gene sequence: CDR1 SGHNT, CDR2 YENEEA. V lost 1 base and J 1 base, leaving 7 bases between the germline ends. CDR3: CASSLGGGQETQYF. CDR3 nucleotides: TGTGCCAGCAGCTTAGGAGGGGGCCAAGAGACCCAGTACTTC.

This clone was found a few times. V and J are TRBV2 and TRBJ1-2; 9 bases line up with TRBD1. V was clipped by 6 bases and J by 4 bases; unmatched bases: 6. The germline V gene has CDR1 SNHLY and CDR2 FYNNEI. The CDR3 is made up of 14 amino acids. The CDR3 spells CASSGDREGYGYTF. The DNA for the CDR3 is TGTGCCAGCAGCGGGGACAGGGAAGGCTATGGCTACACCTTC.

The chain uses TRBV10-1 and TRBJ1-1, with 8 bases matching TRBD1. J gave up 8 bases and V 8 bases, and 10 bases lay outside the gene matches. CDR1 WNHNN and CDR2 SYGVQD come from the germline V gene (reference sequence). The CDR3 loop spans 13 amino acids. CDR3 DNA: TGCGCCAGCCAGAGGACAGGGTTTGGAGAAGCTTTCTTT. This codes for CASQRTGFGEAFF.

This chain joins TRBV7-3 and TRBJ1-5; D remains unclear. Germline CDR1 and CDR2: SGHTA and FQGTGA. V lost 5 bases and J 7 bases, leaving 9 bases between the germline ends. This CDR3 contains 12 residues. CDR3 DNA sequence: TGTGCCAGCAGCCTTTGCCGGCAGCCCCAGCATTTT. Translation: CASSLCRQPQHF.

The genes are TRBV10-1 and TRBJ1-2; D may be TRBD1 (6 bases). The germline V gene has CDR1 WNHNN and CDR2 SYGVQD (reference sequence). V was cut by 3 bases and J by 4 bases, with 9 bases left in between. The CDR3 covers 13 residues. The CDR3 DNA follows: TGCGCCAGCAGTGAACAGGGACGCTATGGCTACACCTTC. Translation gives CASSEQGRYGYTF.

The J gene is TRBJ2-6, the V gene TRBV2; 7 bases line up with TRBD1. This CDR3 is 15 amino acids long. The V gene end was trimmed by 8 bases and the J gene end by 0 bases; junction bases not matched to a gene: 4. The germline gives CDR1 SNHLY, CDR2 FYNNEI. The CDR3, as DNA: TGTGCCAGCGGCCAGGGGGACTCTGGGGCCAACGTCCTGACTTTC. Its translation is CASGQGDSGANVLTF. Using reference TRBV2 and TRBJ2-6 for the parts outside the CDR3, the full variable domain is EPEVTQTPSHQVTQMGQEVILRCVPISNHLYFYWYRQILGQKVEFLVSFYNNEISEKSEIFDDQFSVERPDGSNFTLKIRSTKLEDSAMYFCASGQGDSGANVLTFGAGSRLTVL.

CDR3 nucleotide sequence: TGTGCCAGCAGCTTTTGGACTAGCGGGCGGGAGACCCAGTACTTC. This codes for CASSFWTSGRETQYF. This chain uses TRBV7-6 with TRBJ2-5; 11 nucleotides match TRBD2. Germline V CDR1 and CDR2: SGHVS, FNYEAQ. Losses at the gene ends were 3 bases for V and 5 bases for J; bases not matched to a gene: 5. The CDR3 runs to 15 residues. Combining the CDR3 with reference TRBV7-6 and TRBJ2-5 gives the whole variable domain GAGVSQSPRYKVTKRGQDVALRCDPISGHVSLYWYRQALGQGPEFLTYFNYEAQQDKSGLPNDRFSAERPEGSISTLTIQRTEQRDSAMYRCASSFWTSGRETQYFGPGTRLLVL.

CDR3 sequence: CASSTQGVYSYEQYF. In DNA form, the CDR3 reads TGTGCCAGCAGCACACAGGGGGTTTACTCCTACGAGCAGTACTTC. The chain employs TRBV2 and TRBJ2-7; 8 bases fit TRBD1. The V segment lost 6 bases and the J segment 0 bases; nucleotides outside the gene matches: 7. Germline V gene lookup returns CDR1 SNHLY and CDR2 FYNNEI. The CDR3 covers 15 residues.

Concerning this clone: This same CDR3 is encoded by further DNA sequences in the sample. The chain joins TRBV5-1 to TRBJ1-2, with TRBD1 matching 9 bases. The CDR3 is made up of 14 amino acids. Per germline, CDR1 SGHRS and CDR2 YFSETQ. V trimming: 0 bases; J trimming: 6 bases; junction bases outside the gene matches: 3. The CDR3 loop reads CASSLGDRDNGYTF. The CDR3 coding sequence is TGCGCCAGCAGCTTGGGGGACAGGGATAATGGCTACACCTTC. Supplemented by reference TRBV5-1 and TRBJ1-2, the full variable domain reads KAGVTQTPRYLIKTRGQQVTLSCSPISGHRSVSWYQQTPGQGLQFLFEYFSETQRNKGNFPGRFSGRQFSNSRSEMNVSTLELGDSALYLCASSLGDRDNGYTFGSGTRLTVV.

The rearrangement joins TRBV6-1 to TRBJ1-3; TRBD1 agrees at 11 bases. From germline, CDR1 is MNHNS and CDR2 SASEGT. CDR3 length equals 14 residues. The V gene end was trimmed by 6 bases and the J gene end by 6 bases; junction bases not matched to a gene: 4. CDR3 in amino acids: CASSRGQGVNTIYF. The DNA of the CDR3 is TGTGCCAGCAGCCGGGGACAGGGGGTAAACACCATATATTTT.

V gene TRBV7-9 combines with J gene TRBJ1-1, with D tentatively TRBD1 (5 bases). This CDR3 spans 13 amino acids. Germline V CDR1 and CDR2: SEHNR, FQNEAQ (reference sequence). Trimming removed 0 bases at V and 7 bases at J, with 9 bases between. The chain's CDR3 is CASSLATVIEAFF. CDR3 coding DNA: TGTGCCAGCAGCTTAGCGACAGTGATTGAAGCTTTCTTT.

This rearrangement joins TRBV19 to TRBJ1-2, with D perhaps matching TRBD1 (5 bases). This CDR3 has 15 residues. CDR1 LNHDA and CDR2 SQIVND come from the germline V gene (reference sequence). Trimming took off 8 bases at V and 4 bases at J, with 20 bases between the two ends. Written as DNA, the CDR3 is TGTGCCAGTTCGCCCGCCCGGGACTCCATCTATGGCTACACCTTC. Protein sequence: CASSPARDSIYGYTF.

The rearrangement joins TRBV19 to TRBJ2-5; a weak D match, TRBD1 (6 bases). The CDR3 is made up of 14 amino acids. The V and J ends lost 8 bases and 1 base respectively, with 14 bases between them. Germline V gene lookup returns CDR1 LNHDA and CDR2 SQIVND (reference sequence). The CDR3 reads CASSKGVSQETQYF. Here the CDR3 DNA reads TGTGCCAGTTCAAAGGGGGTCTCCCAAGAGACCCAGTACTTC.

The chain couples TRBV2 to TRBJ1-1; D is unclear. The V end lost 0 bases, the J end lost 4 bases, and 12 bases lay between the germline ends. This CDR3 contains 15 residues. Germline V CDR1 and CDR2: SNHLY, FYNNEI. The CDR3 loop is CASSEASGSGTEAFF. The DNA of the CDR3 is TGTGCCAGCAGTGAAGCGAGCGGGTCAGGCACTGAAGCTTTCTTT.

V is TRBV7-2 and J is TRBJ1-2; 7 bases match TRBD1. Germline V gene sequence: CDR1 SGHTA, CDR2 FQGNSA. The CDR3 extends over 13 amino acids. V lost 5 bases and J lost 6; bases outside the gene matches: 6. In nucleotides, the CDR3 is TGTGCCAGCAGCCCACAGGGGTTGGATGGCTACACCTTC. Its protein is CASSPQGLDGYTF.

The CDR3 reads CASSGIQRTFYEQYF. CDR3 nucleotides: TGTGCCAGCAGTGGAATCCAAAGGACTTTCTACGAGCAGTACTTC. The V gene is TRBV2, the J gene TRBJ2-5, with D maybe TRBD2 (5 bases). Matching the DNA end better, TRBJ2-7 makes the J call doubtful. CDR1 SNHLY and CDR2 FYNNEI come from the germline V gene. The CDR3 consists of 15 residues.

J is TRBJ2-1 and V is TRBV19; D is unresolved. Germline lookup yields CDR1 LNHDA and CDR2 SQIVND (reference sequence). With 3 bases removed from V and 5 bases from J, the gap between germline ends came to 14 bases. CDR3 length: 15 amino acids. CDR3: CASSMSLPGNNEQFF. The DNA for the CDR3 is TGTGCCAGTAGTATGAGTTTGCCAGGAAACAATGAGCAGTTCTTC.

The V and J genes are TRBV6-5 and TRBJ1-1; tentatively, D is TRBD1 (5 bases). This CDR3 has 14 amino acids. The V and J ends lost 0 bases and 1 base respectively, with 6 bases between them. CDR1 and CDR2 (germline): MNHEY, SVGAGI. The CDR3 DNA follows: TGTGCCAGCAGTTACTCGGACAAGAACACTGAAGCTTTCTTT. Its translation: CASSYSDKNTEAFF.

This chain links TRBV7-6 with TRBJ1-2, with 8 bases aligning to TRBD1. The V segment lost 5 bases and the J segment 6 bases; nucleotides outside the gene matches: 11. Per germline, CDR1 SGHVS and CDR2 FNYEAQ. The CDR3 has 15 residues. DNA of the CDR3: TGTGCCAGCAGCCCTGGACAGGGCCCGCTCGATGGCTACACCTTC. It codes for CASSPGQGPLDGYTF. The whole variable domain, remainder taken from reference TRBV7-6 and TRBJ1-2, is GAGVSQSPRYKVTKRGQDVALRCDPISGHVSLYWYRQALGQGPEFLTYFNYEAQQDKSGLPNDRFSAERPEGSISTLTIQRTEQRDSAMYRCASSPGQGPLDGYTFGSGTRLTVV.